This T cell receptor (beta chain) was captured by sequencing in a study of regulatory T cells in long-lasting Graves disease. The study's findings and limits: Researchers reported studying only peripheral blood, not thyroid tissue. Newly diagnosed patients shared 950 to 1,000 public clonotypes; persistent patients shared under 3,000. Newly diagnosed disease favored TRBV20-1 and TRBJ2-1 over persistent disease.

A word on this clonotype: Its antigen is undetermined. A much larger clone sits a single nucleotide away, making a read error possible.

Stated time point: persistent/refractory GD, antithyroid drugs over 5 years with positive TRAb. Extracted PBMC RNA gave rise to the TCR library. An approximately 10-milliliter sample of peripheral blood was drawn into EDTA tubes. Arm-PCR with iRepertoire HTBI primers amplified the CDR3 regions for these TCR beta libraries. TCRdb ran MiXCR on the multiplex PCR reads and lists one entry per CDR3 protein. The sample holds roughly 430,000 distinct CDR3 sequences, 20% to 25% seen once. V shed 6 bases, J shed 9 bases, and the junction held 15 bases outside the gene matches. There are 15 residues in the CDR3. Germline assignment: CDR1 SGHVT and CDR2 SQSDAQ.

The chain uses TRBV7-4 and TRBJ2-5, with 8 nucleotides matching TRBD1. This TCR came from a female donor with Graves disease. This specimen consisted of peripheral blood mononuclear cells (PBMCs), obtained when the disease was refractory, from a patient treated with antithyroid drugs. The CDR3: CASRLFRGRRESQYF. CDR3 in DNA: TGTGCCAGCAGACTATTCAGGGGGCGCCGGGAGTCCCAGTACTTC.